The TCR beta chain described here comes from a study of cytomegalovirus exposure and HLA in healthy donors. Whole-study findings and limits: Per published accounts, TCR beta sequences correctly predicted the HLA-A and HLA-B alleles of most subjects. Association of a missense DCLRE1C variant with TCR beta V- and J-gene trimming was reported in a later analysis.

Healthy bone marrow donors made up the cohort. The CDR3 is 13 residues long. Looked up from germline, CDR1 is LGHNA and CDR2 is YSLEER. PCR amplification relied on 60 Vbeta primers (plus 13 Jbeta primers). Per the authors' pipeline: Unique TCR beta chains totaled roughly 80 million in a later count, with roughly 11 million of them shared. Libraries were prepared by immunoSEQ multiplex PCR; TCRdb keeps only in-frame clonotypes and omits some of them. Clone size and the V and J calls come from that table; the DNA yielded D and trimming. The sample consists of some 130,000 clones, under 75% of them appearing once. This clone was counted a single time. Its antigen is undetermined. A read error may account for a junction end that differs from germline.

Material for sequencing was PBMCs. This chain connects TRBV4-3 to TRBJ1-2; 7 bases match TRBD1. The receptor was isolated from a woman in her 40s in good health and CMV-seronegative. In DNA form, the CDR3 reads TGCGCCAGCAGCCAGACAGGGCCTTATGACTACACCTTC. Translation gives CASSQTGPYDYTF.